Listed below are T cell receptor beta chains from one sample, sequenced in a study of cytomegalovirus exposure and HLA in healthy donors. Data came from immunoSEQ multiplex PCR; TCRdb stores just in-frame clones and leaves some out. The repertoire consists of 120,000 to 150,000 clones, with roughly 80% occurring once and the leading ten covering about 3.5%. The sample comprised PBMCs. All receptors come from a man aged 40-49 years in good health and CMV-seronegative. Each CDR3 is given without its conserved first and last residue. Fields, in order: V gene, clone size, CDR3 protein. Some rows have no size entry. The others give once, few or many, or a class for an expanded clone.

>TRBV6-5|-
ASSGTTSSYNEQF
>TRBV14|-
ASSRAGLGTEAF
>TRBV4-1|-
ASSQDSIPGLKGSTDTQY
>TRBV6-5|few
ASSYGRARNEKLF
>TRBV2|-
ASMGAGRGSSYEQY
>TRBV29-1|few
SVLTGSGVTEAF
>TRBV5-1|-
ASSRQAIYNEQF
>TRBV9|-
ASTLGGPVNEQF
>TRBV10-1|-
ASSEQAGNTIY
>TRBV25-1|-
ASSGLRDRVGSPLH
>TRBV4-3|few
ASSQGTGTGSYEQY
>TRBV4-2|-
ASSQGGGEETQY
>TRBV5-1|-
ASSRSGVTDTQY
>TRBV7-9|-
ASSSDREAYGYT
>TRBV6-5|-
ASSLIRDRVRGYT
>TRBV6-5|-
ASSYSGRNIYEQY
>TRBV7-2|-
ASSLKPGNQPQH
>TRBV9|-
ASSPLGVCGYT
>TRBV27|-
ASSPNRGETQY
>TRBV6-4|-
ASSDAPGLATDTQY
>TRBV30|-
AWVESGGGTDTQY
>TRBV5-1|-
ASSTGQALYEQY
>TRBV4-2|-
ASSHFILEDRGFYTEAF
>TRBV28|-
ASSFFGTATMSSYEQY
>TRBV6-8|-
ASRGRLAGGQEPGTDTQY
>TRBV6-1|-
ASSLTGLAETQY
>TRBV19|-
ASTLDRFRPQH
>TRBV6-1|-
ASSEGQMKEQF
>TRBV5-6|-
ASSPAGAGNTIY